This note documents a single TCR beta chain sequence. These data come from a study of blood T cell repertoires in COVID-19. Turning to the study itself: Acute-phase and convalescent COVID-19 samples originated in the United States, Italy and Spain.

Germline values: CDR1 MNHEY, CDR2 SVGAGI. The length of the CDR3 is 13 residues. V lost 6 bases, J lost 6 bases, and 7 bases stayed unmatched. Generated by immunoSEQ multiplex PCR, the TCRdb table keeps only in-frame clones and is missing some. Of about 270,000 clones listed, approximately 86% are singletons. This clonotype was sampled from a man between 35 and 55 years old with active or convalescent COVID-19. The sample taken for sequencing was peripheral blood. V is TRBV6-5 and J is TRBJ2-7, with 8 positions matching TRBD1. CDR3 residues: CASSHRGDGEQYF. The CDR3, as DNA: TGTGCCAGCAGCCACAGGGGGGATGGCGAGCAGTACTTC.